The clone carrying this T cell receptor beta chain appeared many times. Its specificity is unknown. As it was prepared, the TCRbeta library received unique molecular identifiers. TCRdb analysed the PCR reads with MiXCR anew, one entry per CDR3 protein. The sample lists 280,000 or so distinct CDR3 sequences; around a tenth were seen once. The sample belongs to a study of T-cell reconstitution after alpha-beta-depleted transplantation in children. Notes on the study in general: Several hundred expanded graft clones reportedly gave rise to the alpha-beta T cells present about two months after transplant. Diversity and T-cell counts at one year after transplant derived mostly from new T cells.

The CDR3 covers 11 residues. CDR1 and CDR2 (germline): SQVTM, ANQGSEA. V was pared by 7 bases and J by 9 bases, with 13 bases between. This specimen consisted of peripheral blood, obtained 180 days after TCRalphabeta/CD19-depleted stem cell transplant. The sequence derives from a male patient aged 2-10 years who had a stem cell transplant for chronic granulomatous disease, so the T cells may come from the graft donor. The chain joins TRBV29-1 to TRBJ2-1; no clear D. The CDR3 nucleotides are TGCAGCGCCCGCCTATCGGGTGAGCAGTTCTTC. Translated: CSARLSGEQFF.